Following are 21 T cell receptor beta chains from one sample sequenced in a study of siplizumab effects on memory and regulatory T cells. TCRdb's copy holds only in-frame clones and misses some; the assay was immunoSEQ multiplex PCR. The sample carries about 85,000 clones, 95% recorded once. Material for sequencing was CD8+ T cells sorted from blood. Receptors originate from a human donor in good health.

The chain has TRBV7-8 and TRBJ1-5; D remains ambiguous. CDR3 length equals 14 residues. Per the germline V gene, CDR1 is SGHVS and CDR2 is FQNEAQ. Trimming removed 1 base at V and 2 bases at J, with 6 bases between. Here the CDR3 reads CASSLERGNQPQHF. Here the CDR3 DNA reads TGTGCCAGCAGCTTAGAGAGGGGCAATCAGCCCCAGCATTTT.

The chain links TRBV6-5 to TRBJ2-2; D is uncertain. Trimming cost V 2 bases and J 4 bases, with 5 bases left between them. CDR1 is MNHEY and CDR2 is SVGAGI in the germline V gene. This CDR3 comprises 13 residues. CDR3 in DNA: TGTGCCAGCAGTTACGCAGTCACCGGGGAGCTGTTTTTT. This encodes CASSYAVTGELFF.

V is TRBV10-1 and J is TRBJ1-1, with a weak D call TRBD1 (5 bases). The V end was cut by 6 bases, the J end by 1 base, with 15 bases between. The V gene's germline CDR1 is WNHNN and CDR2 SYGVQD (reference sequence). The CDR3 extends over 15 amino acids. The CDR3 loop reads CASRTGYSWNTEAFF. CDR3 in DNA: TGCGCCAGCAGAACAGGATACTCGTGGAACACTGAAGCTTTCTTT.

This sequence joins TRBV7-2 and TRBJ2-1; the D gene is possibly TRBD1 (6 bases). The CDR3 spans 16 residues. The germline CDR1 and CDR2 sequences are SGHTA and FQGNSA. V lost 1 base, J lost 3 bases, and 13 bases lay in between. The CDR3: CASSLDSQGYYNEQFF. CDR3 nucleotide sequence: TGTGCCAGCAGCTTAGATTCACAGGGATACTACAATGAGCAGTTCTTC.

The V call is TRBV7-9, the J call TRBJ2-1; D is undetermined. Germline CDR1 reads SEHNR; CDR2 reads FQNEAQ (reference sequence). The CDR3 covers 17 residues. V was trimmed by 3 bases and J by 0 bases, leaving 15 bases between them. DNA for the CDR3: TGTGCCAGCAGCTTTACGGGCGCTGCGGTCTCCTACAATGAGCAGTTCTTC. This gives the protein CASSFTGAAVSYNEQFF.

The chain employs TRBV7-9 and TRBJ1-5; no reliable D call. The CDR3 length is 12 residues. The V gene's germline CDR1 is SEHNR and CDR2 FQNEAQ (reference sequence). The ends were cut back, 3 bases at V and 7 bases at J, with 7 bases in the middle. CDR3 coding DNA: TGTGCCAGCAGCTTGGAAGGGCAGCCCCAGCATTTT. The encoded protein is CASSLEGQPQHF.

CDR3 nucleotides: TGTGCCAGCAGTTACTCGAGGGGCGCGGGGGATACGCAGTATTTT. Translated: CASSYSRGAGDTQYF. The chain joins TRBV6-6 to TRBJ2-3, with D tentatively TRBD2 (6 bases). Germline CDR1 reads MNHNY; CDR2 reads SVGAGI (reference sequence). Trimming left V 0 bases short and J 6 bases short, with 13 bases between. The CDR3 sequence is 15 residues long.

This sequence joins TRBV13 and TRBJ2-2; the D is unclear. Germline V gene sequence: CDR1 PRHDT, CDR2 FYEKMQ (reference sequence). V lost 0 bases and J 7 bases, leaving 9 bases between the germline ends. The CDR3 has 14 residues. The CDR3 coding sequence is TGTGCCAGCAGCTTAGGTCAGGAGTTCGGGGAGCTGTTTTTT. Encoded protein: CASSLGQEFGELFF.

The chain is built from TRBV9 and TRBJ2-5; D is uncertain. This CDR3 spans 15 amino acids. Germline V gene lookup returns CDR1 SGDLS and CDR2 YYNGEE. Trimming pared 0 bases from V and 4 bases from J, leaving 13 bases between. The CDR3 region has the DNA TGTGCCAGCAGCGTAGTCCCCCTTAAAGGAGAGACCCAGTACTTC. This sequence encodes CASSVVPLKGETQYF.

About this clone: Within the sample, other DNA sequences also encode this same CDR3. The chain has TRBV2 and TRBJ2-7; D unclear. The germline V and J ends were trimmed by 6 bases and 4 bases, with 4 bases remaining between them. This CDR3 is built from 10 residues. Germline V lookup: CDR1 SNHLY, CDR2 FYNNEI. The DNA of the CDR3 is TGTGCCAGCAGGGGATACGAGCAGTACTTC. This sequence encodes CASRGYEQYF.

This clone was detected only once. DNA for the CDR3: TGTGCCAGCAGTGAATGGGTCGACTACGAGCAGTACTTC. It encodes CASSEWVDYEQYF. The V and J genes are TRBV2 and TRBJ2-7; no clear D gene. CDR3 length equals 13 residues. V dropped 2 bases and J dropped 3 bases, with 8 bases sitting between them. Germline V gene sequence: CDR1 SNHLY, CDR2 FYNNEI.

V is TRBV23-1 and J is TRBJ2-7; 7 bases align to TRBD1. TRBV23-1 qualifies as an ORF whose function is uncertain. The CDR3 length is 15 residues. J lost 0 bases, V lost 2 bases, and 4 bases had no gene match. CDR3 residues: CASSQRQGGSYEQYF. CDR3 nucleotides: TGCGCCAGCAGTCAACGACAGGGTGGCTCCTACGAGCAGTACTTC.

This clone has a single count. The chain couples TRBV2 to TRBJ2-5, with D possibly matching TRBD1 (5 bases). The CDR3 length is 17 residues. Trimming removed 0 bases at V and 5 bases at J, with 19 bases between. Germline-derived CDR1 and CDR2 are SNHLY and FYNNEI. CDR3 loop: CASSEAGLRTSRETQYF. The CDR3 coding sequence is TGTGCCAGCAGTGAAGCGGGGCTGAGGACCTCCCGGGAGACCCAGTACTTC.

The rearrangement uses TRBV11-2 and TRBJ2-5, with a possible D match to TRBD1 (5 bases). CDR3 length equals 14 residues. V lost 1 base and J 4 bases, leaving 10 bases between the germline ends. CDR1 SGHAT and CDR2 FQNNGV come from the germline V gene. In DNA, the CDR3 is TGTGCCAGCAGCTTAGCAGGGTGGGGAGAGACCCAGTACTTC. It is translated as CASSLAGWGETQYF.

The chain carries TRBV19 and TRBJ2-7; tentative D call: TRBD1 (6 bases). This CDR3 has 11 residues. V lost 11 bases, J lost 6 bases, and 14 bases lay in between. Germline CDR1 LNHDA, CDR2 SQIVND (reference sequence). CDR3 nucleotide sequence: TGTGCCGCAGGGGCGGCTACCGAGCAGTACTTC. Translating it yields CAAGAATEQYF. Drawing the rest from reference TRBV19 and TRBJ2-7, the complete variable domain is DGGITQSPKYLFRKEGQNVTLSCEQNLNHDAMYWYRQDPGQGLRLIYYSQIVNDFQKGDIAEGYSVSREKKESFPLTVTSAQKNPTAFYLCAAGAATEQYFGPGTRLTVT.

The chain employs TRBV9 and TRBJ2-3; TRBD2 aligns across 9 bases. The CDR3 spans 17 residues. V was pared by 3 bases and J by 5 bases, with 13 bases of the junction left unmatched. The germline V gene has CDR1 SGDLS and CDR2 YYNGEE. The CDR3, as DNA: TGTGCCAGCAGCGCCGAGGGACTAGCCGTTTTCGAAGATACGCAGTATTTT. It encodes CASSAEGLAVFEDTQYF.

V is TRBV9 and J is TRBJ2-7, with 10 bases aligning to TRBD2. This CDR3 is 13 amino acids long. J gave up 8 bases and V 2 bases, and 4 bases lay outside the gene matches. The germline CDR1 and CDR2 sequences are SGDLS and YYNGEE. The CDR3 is CASSVGLAQKQYF. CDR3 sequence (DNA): TGTGCCAGCAGCGTGGGACTAGCGCAGAAGCAGTACTTC.

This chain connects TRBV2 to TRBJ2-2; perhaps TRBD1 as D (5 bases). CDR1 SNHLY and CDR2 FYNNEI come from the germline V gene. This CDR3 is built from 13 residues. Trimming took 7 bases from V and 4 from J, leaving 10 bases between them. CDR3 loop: CASKSRGTGELFF. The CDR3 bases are TGTGCCAGCAAGTCTAGGGGCACCGGGGAGCTGTTTTTT.

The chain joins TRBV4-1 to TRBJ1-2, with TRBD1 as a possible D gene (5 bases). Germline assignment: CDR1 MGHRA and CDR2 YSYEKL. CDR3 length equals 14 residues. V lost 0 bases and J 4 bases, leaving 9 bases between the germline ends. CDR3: CASSQDRGLYGYTF. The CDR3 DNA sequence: TGCGCCAGCAGCCAAGATAGGGGCCTCTATGGCTACACCTTC.

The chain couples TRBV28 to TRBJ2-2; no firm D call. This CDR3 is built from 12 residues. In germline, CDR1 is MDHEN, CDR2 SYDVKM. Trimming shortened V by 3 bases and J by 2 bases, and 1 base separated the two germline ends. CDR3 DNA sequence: TGTGCCAGCAGTTTTAACACCGGGGAGCTGTTTTTT. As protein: CASSFNTGELFF.

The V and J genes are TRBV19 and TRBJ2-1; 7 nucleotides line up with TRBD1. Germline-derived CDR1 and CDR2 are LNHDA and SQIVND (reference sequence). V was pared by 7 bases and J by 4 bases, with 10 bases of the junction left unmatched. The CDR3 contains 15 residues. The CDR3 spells CASKVGAQGYNEQFF. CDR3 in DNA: TGTGCCAGTAAGGTGGGGGCACAGGGGTACAATGAGCAGTTCTTC.